These T cell receptor beta chains were read from a single sample in a study of CD8 T cells in Susac syndrome. From the immunoSEQ multiplex PCR reads, TCRdb called clonotypes with MiXCR, one entry per CDR3 protein. The sample lists 100,000 to 150,000 distinct CDR3 sequences, approximately 93% seen once, with around 0.3% in the top ten. Sequencing was carried out using CD8+ T cells from PBMCs. These receptors were collected from a human donor with multiple sclerosis. CDR3s include the opening cysteine and the closing phenylalanine or tryptophan. The order of the fields is J gene, V gene, CDR3 protein.

TRBJ2-1,TRBV7-8,CASSYGAGGHNEQFF
TRBJ1-5,TRBV2,CASSEYGYSNQPQHF
TRBJ1-2,TRBV12-5,CASGFSPNYGYTF
TRBJ2-5,TRBV29-1,CSVEGQGLSETQYF
TRBJ2-3,TRBV7-9,CASSSKAGGQDTQYF
TRBJ1-1,TRBV7-9,CASSLRTGGDEAFF
TRBJ2-7,TRBV5-1,CASSLAGEGWDYEQYF
TRBJ2-2,TRBV20-1,CSARGRTGNTGELFF
TRBJ2-1,TRBV2,CASSEQRGGCEQFF
TRBJ2-1,TRBV18,CASSGLEDEQFF
TRBJ2-2,TRBV6-5,CASSYGTDELFF
TRBJ2-1,TRBV27,CASSSQPISYNEQFF
TRBJ2-7,TRBV7-2,CASSATLLAGGLYEQYF
TRBJ2-1,TRBV24-1,CATSDSRGDRGYNEQFF
TRBJ1-2,TRBV5-1,CASSLERRDRVWDYGYTF
TRBJ2-3,TRBV12-3/TRBV12-4,CASSPLVRDTQYF
TRBJ2-7,TRBV4-1,CASSLYLKQGGYEQYF
TRBJ2-5,TRBV9,CASSEGLAGRETQYF
TRBJ2-1,TRBV3-1,CASSQEPPLAGGENEQFF
TRBJ1-5,TRBV24-1,CATSDSGAQHF
TRBJ2-1,TRBV11-2,CASSLDIRDEQFF
TRBJ1-4,TRBV6-1,CASAREKLFF
TRBJ1-1,TRBV5-1,CASSLEGLSTEAFF
TRBJ2-2,TRBV5-1,CASSFTGELFF
TRBJ2-7,TRBV5-4,CASSVTYEQYF
TRBJ1-5,TRBV19,CASSIDLLETYSNQPQHF
TRBJ2-1,TRBV6-5,CASSYRGQGVVDEQFF
TRBJ2-5,TRBV4-1,CASSQGASVGGGLSPQETQYF
TRBJ2-3,TRBV28,CASSLGLDRGVGDTQYF
TRBJ2-7,TRBV19,CASSITSGAARYEQYF
TRBJ2-5,TRBV20-1,CSARDLHSQEETQYF
TRBJ1-2,TRBV19,CATAGQPFNYGYTF
TRBJ2-7,TRBV7-6,CASSLARTSGGAYEQYF
TRBJ2-3,TRBV28,CASTWTSAGDTQYF
TRBJ1-4,TRBV5-1,CASSLERSTNEKLFF
TRBJ2-3,TRBV6-1,CASSRKQGADTQYF
TRBJ1-3,TRBV27,CASSLTGSASGNTIYF
TRBJ1-2,TRBV6-5,CASSYVGLNYGYTF
TRBJ2-1,TRBV20-1,CSGTGGPRSYNEQFF
TRBJ2-5,TRBV28,CASSPSGQETQYF
TRBJ2-1,TRBV29-1,CSAASGSSYNEQFF
TRBJ1-2,TRBV4-1,CASSQEGSSFLAGYTF
TRBJ2-1,TRBV9,CASSVVSGRLNEQFF